This T cell receptor (beta chain) was identified in a study of cytomegalovirus exposure and HLA in healthy donors. The germline gives CDR1 ENHRY, CDR2 SYGVKD. CDR3 length: 15 amino acids. J lost 4 bases, V lost 4 bases, and 2 bases had no gene match. The study ran its PCR with 60 Vbeta and 13 Jbeta primers. Method: immunoSEQ multiplex PCR; TCRdb's copy keeps in-frame clones and lacks some. The sample data list approximately 76,000 clones. The study, taken as a whole, reports: It was 150 or so TCR beta chains that were listed as cytomegalovirus-associated. High specificity and sensitivity for cytomegalovirus status were reported for the classifier.

A note on this clone: Its antigen is unknown.

Specimen: PBMCs. The gene calls are TRBV10-3 and TRBJ1-6; 9 bases line up with TRBD1. The sequence came from a young man in good health and CMV-seropositive. The CDR3 here is CAISGDREYNSPLHF. Written as DNA, the CDR3 is TGTGCCATCAGTGGGGACAGGGAATATAATTCACCCCTCCACTTT.